What follows are 5 T cell receptor beta chains derived from one specimen sequenced in a study of human T cells and chemical hapten exposure. TCRdb reprocessed the RACE reads via MiXCR and lists one record per CDR3 protein. Of tens of thousands of distinct CDR3 sequences listed, 6% to 7.5% are singletons. The time point denotes: healthy volunteer bleed at 2 weeks. It was from unfractionated whole blood that total RNA was extracted. Sequences were obtained from whole blood. These receptors were collected from a human donor in good health. Some clones in this sample may be carry-over from other donors' samples.

This clonotype came up many times. The J gene is TRBJ1-2, the V gene TRBV20-1; possible D gene TRBD1, 5 bases. The CDR3 has 12 residues. Per germline, CDR1 DFQATT and CDR2 SNEGSKA (reference sequence). V lost 0 bases and J 12 bases, leaving 14 bases between the germline ends. CDR3 residues: CSARDYSRGDTF. CDR3 nucleotides: TGCAGTGCTAGAGATTACAGTCGGGGGGACACCTTC.

On this clonotype itself: It may be a read error: a sequence one base away is much more abundant. J is TRBJ1-2 and V is TRBV6-5; D uncertain. Per the germline V gene, CDR1 is MNHEY and CDR2 is SVGAGI. The CDR3 is 13 amino acids. For the CDR3, the DNA is TGTGTCAGCAGTTACGACCAGAACTATGGCTACACCTTC. Amino acid sequence: CVSSYDQNYGYTF.

This clonotype was detected a few times. This chain uses TRBV25-1 with TRBJ2-7; 9 nucleotides match TRBD1. The CDR3 has 17 amino acids. The trim removed 6 bases at V and 0 bases at J, leaving 12 bases unmatched. Looked up from germline, CDR1 is MGHDK and CDR2 is SYGVNS. The CDR3 coding sequence is TGTGCCAGCAGCCGGGACAGGGCGCCCCAAGACTCCTACGAGCAGTACTTC. The encoded protein is CASSRDRAPQDSYEQYF.

This clonotype was detected only a few times. The rearrangement joins TRBV29-1 to TRBJ1-3, with 7 nucleotides matching TRBD1. CDR1 SQVTM and CDR2 ANQGSEA come from the germline V gene. The CDR3 consists of 14 residues. The V gene end was trimmed by 6 bases and the J gene end by 1 base; junction bases not matched to a gene: 6. The CDR3 DNA reads TGCAGCGTCCGGGACAGTCCTTCTGGAAACACCATATATTTT. Its translation is CSVRDSPSGNTIYF.

This clonotype has at least ten counts. V and J are TRBV10-3 and TRBJ1-2; TRBD1 might be the D (5 bases). CDR3 length equals 16 residues. The germline V gene encodes CDR1 ENHRY and CDR2 SYGVKD. Trimming removed 0 bases at V and 4 bases at J, with 15 bases between. The DNA of the CDR3 is TGTGCCATCAGTGAGTCGGTCGTCATAGGGGTCTATGGCTACACCTTC. This codes for CAISESVVIGVYGYTF.